This record looks at one TCR beta chain sequence and its context. The germline V gene has CDR1 SEHNR and CDR2 FQNEAQ (reference sequence). The CDR3 is 17 residues long. The V end lost 3 bases, the J end lost 7 bases, and 19 bases lay between the germline ends. This specimen belongs to a study of blood T cell repertoires in COVID-19. Study overall: Acute and convalescent COVID-19 specimens originated in the United States, Italy and Spain. The analysed material was cDNA or gDNA that came from T cells, B-cell-depleted T cells, or PBMCs.

As processed by the authors: Estimates of nucleated cell counts were drawn from the amplification of reference gene primers. Some clones are missing from TCRdb's copy, which holds only in-frame ones; the method was immunoSEQ multiplex PCR. That table gives V, J and clone size, and the DNA gave D and trimming. The repertoire includes some 280,000 clones, 85% of them detected once, and around 4.5% sits in the top ten. This TCR was sampled from a woman in her forties or fifties with active or convalescent COVID-19. The rearrangement joins TRBV7-9 to TRBJ1-6; D possibly corresponds to TRBD1 (5 bases). Sequenced material: peripheral blood. CDR3 nucleotide sequence: TGTGCCAGCAGCTTCAATGCGGGACGGGGCTCGAATTCACCCCTCCACTTT. Its translation: CASSFNAGRGSNSPLHF. The full variable domain, with the rest looked up from reference TRBV7-9 and TRBJ1-6, is DTGVSQNPRHKITKRGQNVTFRCDPISEHNRLYWYRQTLGQGPEFLTYFQNEAQLEKSRLLSDRFSAERPKGSFSTLEIQRTEQGDSAMYLCASSFNAGRGSNSPLHFGNGTRLTVT.